One sample yielded the 13 T cell receptor beta chains listed below, sequenced in a study of blood T cell repertoires in COVID-19. Using immunoSEQ multiplex PCR, the repertoire was profiled, and TCRdb retains in-frame clones only, with some absent. The sample includes 210,000 or so clones, 75% to 90% seen only once; the top ten take about 4%. Sequencing used PBMCs or T cells enriched from blood (not recorded which). These receptors were taken from a woman in her 30s who had been exposed to COVID-19.

The chain carries TRBV7-2 and TRBJ2-4, with 7 nucleotides matching TRBD2. CDR1 SGHTA and CDR2 FQGNSA come from the germline V gene. The CDR3 length is 19 residues. The V segment lost 1 base and the J segment 1 base; nucleotides outside the gene matches: 13. CDR3 residues: CASSLETLGGSFAKNIQYF. The CDR3 region has the DNA TGTGCCAGCAGCTTAGAAACCCTGGGCGGGAGCTTCGCCAAAAACATTCAGTACTTC.

The rearrangement uses TRBV2 and TRBJ2-1; D perhaps matches TRBD1 (5 bases). The length of the CDR3 is 13 residues. Germline-derived CDR1 and CDR2 are SNHLY and FYNNEI. Trimming shortened V by 6 bases and J by 3 bases, and 9 bases separated the two germline ends. The CDR3 DNA is TGTGCCAGCAGGCTGACAGTCTACAATGAGCAGTTCTTC. It codes for CASRLTVYNEQFF.

This clone came up a few times. This rearrangement joins TRBV7-9 to TRBJ2-7; D ambiguous. CDR1 and CDR2 (germline): SEHNR, FQNEAQ (reference sequence). V was trimmed by 5 bases and J by 5 bases, leaving 4 bases between them. The CDR3 totals 10 residues. The CDR3 DNA is TGTGCCAGCAGCGCGGACGAGCAGTACTTC. Translation gives CASSADEQYF. The variable domain in full, completed from reference TRBV7-9 and TRBJ2-7, reads DTGVSQNPRHKITKRGQNVTFRCDPISEHNRLYWYRQTLGQGPEFLTYFQNEAQLEKSRLLSDRFSAERPKGSFSTLEIQRTEQGDSAMYLCASSADEQYFGPGTRLTVT.

In its sample, this clone was seen a few times. The chain uses TRBV11-3 and TRBJ2-1, with 7 bases identical to TRBD2. The CDR3 length is 15 residues. V gave up 5 bases and J gave up 9 bases; unmatched junction bases: 13. The V gene's germline CDR1 is SGHNT and CDR2 YENEEA. This chain's CDR3 is CASSETSVDLSEQFF. In nucleotides, the CDR3 is TGTGCCAGCAGCGAAACTAGCGTGGATCTGTCTGAGCAGTTCTTC. The variable domain in full, with the rest retrieved from reference TRBV11-3 and TRBJ2-1, is EAGVVQSPRYKIIEKKQPVAFWCNPISGHNTLYWYLQNLGQGPELLIRYENEEAVDDSQLPKDRFSAERLKGVDSTLKIQPAELGDSAVYLCASSETSVDLSEQFFGPGTRLTVL.

Worth noting for this clone: Other DNA variants within this sample encode the same CDR3. The rearrangement links TRBV3-1 (or the pseudogene TRBV3-2) to TRBJ2-2, with 11 bases identical to TRBD2. With 3 bases clipped from V and 7 bases from J, the junction kept 7 bases outside the gene matches. This CDR3 comprises 16 residues. Looked up from germline, CDR1 is LGHDT and CDR2 is YNNKEL (reference sequence). This CDR3 reads CASSHLSGRGYGELFF. CDR3 nucleotide sequence: TGTGCCAGCAGCCACCTTAGCGGGAGGGGTTACGGGGAGCTGTTTTTT.

The CDR3 nucleotides read TGTGCCAGCAGCCAAGATCTGGGCAGTGGGAATCAGCCCCAGCATTTT. It codes for CASSQDLGSGNQPQHF. The chain is built from TRBV3-1 (or the pseudogene TRBV3-2) and TRBJ1-5; D unclear. Germline-derived CDR1 and CDR2 are LGHDT and YNNKEL (reference sequence). Trimming shortened V by 0 bases and J by 4 bases, and 13 bases separated the two germline ends. The CDR3 length is 16 residues.

The J gene is TRBJ2-3, the V gene TRBV15; 7 nucleotides match TRBD2. CDR1 and CDR2 (germline): LNHNV, YYDKDF (reference sequence). The V and J ends lost 1 base and 2 bases, in that order; junction bases with no gene match: 15. This CDR3 spans 19 amino acids. CDR3 sequence reads: CATSRADRFGGGLTDTQYF. Written as DNA, the CDR3 is TGTGCCACCAGCAGAGCGGACCGATTCGGGGGAGGGCTCACAGATACGCAGTATTTT.

V and J are TRBV28 and TRBJ1-2; D call uncertain. The V end was cut by 6 bases, the J end by 6 bases, with 20 bases between. This CDR3 has 15 amino acids. Germline V gene data show CDR1 as MDHEN and CDR2 as SYDVKM. The CDR3 spells CASSSTPWERDGYTF. The DNA for the CDR3 is TGTGCCAGCAGCTCGACGCCCTGGGAGAGGGATGGCTACACCTTC.

The rearrangement joins TRBV13 to TRBJ2-7; 10 positions agree with TRBD2. After removal of 5 bases from V and 4 bases from J, the junction contained 8 bases not matched to a gene. The germline CDR1 and CDR2 sequences are PRHDT and FYEKMQ (reference sequence). The CDR3 contains 15 residues. CDR3 sequence reads: CASSPGTSANYEQYF. The CDR3 nucleotides read TGTGCCAGCAGCCCCGGGACTAGCGCGAATTACGAGCAGTACTTC.

This chain connects TRBV23-1 to TRBJ2-6, with 12 bases lining up with TRBD2. TRBV23-1 falls under the ORF class, with uncertain function. With 3 bases clipped from V and 1 base from J, the junction kept 4 bases outside the gene matches. There are 18 residues in the CDR3. The DNA for the CDR3 is TGCGCCAGCAGTCACGCACTAGCGGGAGGATCTGGGGCCAACGTCCTGACTTTC. The encoded protein is CASSHALAGGSGANVLTF.

V usage is TRBV12-3 or TRBV12-4 and J usage is TRBJ2-5; perhaps TRBD2 as D (6 bases). This CDR3 region has 13 residues. Trimming took off 3 bases at V and 3 bases at J, with 8 bases between the two ends. The CDR3, as DNA: TGTGCCAGCAGTTTGGGGAGGAAAGAGACCCAGTACTTC. Translation: CASSLGRKETQYF.

The chain links TRBV11-1 to TRBJ2-1, with D perhaps matching TRBD2 (5 bases). Trimming removed 5 bases at V and 6 bases at J, with 14 bases between. Germline loops: CDR1 SGHAT, CDR2 FQDESV (reference sequence). The CDR3 runs 14 residues. This CDR3 is CASSAPRGPNEQFF. The CDR3 nucleotides are TGTGCCAGCAGCGCGCCTCGAGGGCCCAATGAGCAGTTCTTC.

This chain connects TRBV30 to TRBJ1-1; D is perhaps TRBD1 (6 bases). V dropped 3 bases and J dropped 2 bases, with 7 bases sitting between them. CDR3 size: 12 residues. Germline CDR1 and CDR2: GTSNPN and SVGIG (reference sequence). The chain's CDR3 is CAWRDRNTEAFF. The CDR3 DNA sequence: TGTGCCTGGAGGGACAGAAACACTGAAGCTTTCTTT.